This T cell receptor (beta chain) was observed in a study of blood T cell repertoires in COVID-19. The wider study: From the United States, Italy and Spain came samples of acute and convalescent COVID-19.

The method was immunoSEQ multiplex PCR; TCRdb's version includes in-frame clones alone and lacks a portion of them. Seen here are 120,000 or so clones, about 90% observed once, and the top ten hold around 4.8%. The CDR3 consists of 14 residues. V lost 4 bases to trimming and J lost 3 bases; unmatched junction nucleotides: 3. Germline-derived CDR1 and CDR2 are SGHAT and FQNNGV. The material sequenced was peripheral blood. The chain employs TRBV11-2 and TRBJ1-2; TRBD1 matches at 9 bases. This TCR was sampled from a human donor in a cohort sampled during active COVID-19. The CDR3 here is CASSSTGGHYGYTF. CDR3 nucleotide sequence: TGTGCCAGCAGCTCGACAGGGGGTCACTATGGCTACACCTTC.